These 8 T cell receptor beta chains share one sample of origin, sequenced in a study of blood T cell repertoires in COVID-19. Clones were sequenced by immunoSEQ multiplex PCR, and TCRdb holds only the in-frame ones, with some missing. The sample shows 90,000 to 120,000 clones, approximately 88% of them seen only once. The specimen sequenced was peripheral blood. The receptor set was obtained from a man aged 50-59 years with active or convalescent COVID-19.

The V gene is TRBV6-5, the J gene TRBJ1-5, with 10 bases lining up with TRBD1. V lost 6 bases and J lost 6; bases outside the gene matches: 8. Germline CDR1 is MNHEY and CDR2 is SVGAGI. CDR3 length: 15 residues. CDR3 amino acids: CASSPGTGVGQPQHF. Here the CDR3 DNA reads TGTGCCAGCAGCCCCGGGACAGGGGTGGGTCAGCCCCAGCATTTT.

The rearrangement joins TRBV2 to TRBJ2-7; D might be TRBD2 (6 bases). The CDR3 runs to 14 residues. Germline CDR1 SNHLY, CDR2 FYNNEI. Deletions cut 4 bases from V and 2 bases from J, with 12 bases between. Here the CDR3 reads CASSVGGNPYEQYF. As DNA, the CDR3 is TGTGCCAGCAGTGTTGGAGGGAACCCCTACGAGCAGTACTTC.

The chain couples TRBV29-1 to TRBJ2-7; D is perhaps TRBD2 (6 bases). The V gene lost 7 bases and the J gene lost 3 bases, with 19 bases spanning the gap. The CDR3 consists of 14 residues. Germline V gene data show CDR1 as SQVTM and CDR2 as ANQGSEA. In nucleotides, the CDR3 is TGCAGCGGAATTAGCGGTACACACGGCTACGAGCAGTACTTC. The encoded protein is CSGISGTHGYEQYF.

This clone appeared once. The J gene is TRBJ1-1, the V gene TRBV6-1, with D perhaps TRBD1 (5 bases). The CDR3 loop spans 14 amino acids. Germline values: CDR1 MNHNS, CDR2 SASEGT. V gave up 1 base and J gave up 3 bases, with 9 bases separating them. In DNA, the CDR3 is TGTGCCAGCAGTGAAGTAAAGGGGTACACTGAAGCTTTCTTT. Its translation: CASSEVKGYTEAFF.

The rearrangement uses TRBV6-1 and TRBJ2-7; D might be TRBD1 (5 bases). Per the germline V gene, CDR1 is MNHNS and CDR2 is SASEGT. This CDR3 has 16 residues. Trimming removed 2 bases at V and 4 bases at J, with 18 bases between. CDR3 loop: CASSESVGALLYEQYF. DNA for the CDR3: TGTGCCAGCAGTGAAAGCGTTGGGGCCCTTTTGTACGAGCAGTACTTC.

The chain joins TRBV20-1 to TRBJ2-3, with 10 bases matching TRBD2. CDR1 and CDR2 (germline): DFQATT, SNEGSKA (reference sequence). The CDR3 is made up of 16 amino acids. After removal of 3 bases from V and 6 bases from J, the junction contained 12 bases not matched to a gene. Here the CDR3 reads CSASRAAGGPRDTQYF. The CDR3 nucleotides are TGCAGTGCTAGTAGGGCAGCGGGAGGGCCTCGGGATACGCAGTATTTT.

DNA of the CDR3: TGTGCCAGCAGTGAGGAGGTGCAGAGCTCCTACGAGCAGTACTTC. This gives the protein CASSEEVQSSYEQYF. V and J are TRBV6-4 and TRBJ2-7, with D perhaps TRBD2 (5 bases). This CDR3 has 15 amino acids. V was shortened by 3 bases and J by 0 bases, with 12 bases between the two germline ends. CDR1 and CDR2 from the germline V gene are MRHNA and SNTAGT.

In this sample, this clone turned up once. The chain has TRBV28 and TRBJ2-2; D might be TRBD1 (6 bases). Trimming removed 5 bases from V and 3 bases from J, with 22 bases in between. The CDR3 runs to 18 residues. CDR1 is MDHEN, CDR2 SYDVKM, per germline. The CDR3: CASSQPSGAPRDTGELFF. The CDR3 coding sequence is TGTGCCAGCAGTCAACCCTCAGGGGCGCCTCGGGACACCGGGGAGCTGTTTTTT.